The present TCR beta chain was sequenced within a study of OX40 agonist ivuxolimab in advanced cancers. Study-level background: Eligibility rules accepted prior anti-PD-1, anti-PD-L1 or anti-CTLA-4 therapy, and around 40% had some.

Germline assignment: CDR1 ENHRY and CDR2 SYGVKD. The CDR3 contains 16 residues. V lost 2 bases to trimming and J lost 1 base; unmatched junction nucleotides: 7. TCRdb's copy holds only in-frame clones and misses some; the assay was immunoSEQ multiplex PCR. There are roughly 82,000 clones in the sample; roughly nine tenths occur only once, and 10% lies in the top ten. This TCR came from an adult with an advanced solid tumor such as melanoma, head and neck, liver or kidney cancer. This specimen consisted of CD4+ or CD8+ T cells sorted from blood, obtained in a trial of the OX40 agonist ivuxolimab. The V call is TRBV10-3, the J call TRBJ1-2, with 7 bases aligning to TRBD1. The CDR3 spells CAISERRDSFNYGYTF. The CDR3 region has the DNA TGTGCCATCAGTGAGCGTCGGGACAGTTTTAACTATGGCTACACCTTC.